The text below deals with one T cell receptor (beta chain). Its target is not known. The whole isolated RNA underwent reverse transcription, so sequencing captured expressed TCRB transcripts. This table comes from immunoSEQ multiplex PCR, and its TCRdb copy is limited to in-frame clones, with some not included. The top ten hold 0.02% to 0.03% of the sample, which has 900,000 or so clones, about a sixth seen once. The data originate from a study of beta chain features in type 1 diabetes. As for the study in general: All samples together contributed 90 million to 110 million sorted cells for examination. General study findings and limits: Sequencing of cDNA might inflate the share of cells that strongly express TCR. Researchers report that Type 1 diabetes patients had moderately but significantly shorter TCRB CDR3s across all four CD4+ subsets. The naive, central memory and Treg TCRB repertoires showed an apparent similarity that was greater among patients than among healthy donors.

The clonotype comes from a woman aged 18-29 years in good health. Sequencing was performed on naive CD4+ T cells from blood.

CDR3: CASSRTSGRYEQYF. The CDR3 DNA follows: TGTGCCAGCAGTCGGACTAGCGGGAGATACGAGCAGTACTTC. This chain links TRBV28 with TRBJ2-7, with TRBD2 identical over 13 bases. V trimming: 5 bases; J trimming: 4 bases; junction bases outside the gene matches: 2. This CDR3 is 14 amino acids long. The germline V gene encodes CDR1 MDHEN and CDR2 SYDVKM.